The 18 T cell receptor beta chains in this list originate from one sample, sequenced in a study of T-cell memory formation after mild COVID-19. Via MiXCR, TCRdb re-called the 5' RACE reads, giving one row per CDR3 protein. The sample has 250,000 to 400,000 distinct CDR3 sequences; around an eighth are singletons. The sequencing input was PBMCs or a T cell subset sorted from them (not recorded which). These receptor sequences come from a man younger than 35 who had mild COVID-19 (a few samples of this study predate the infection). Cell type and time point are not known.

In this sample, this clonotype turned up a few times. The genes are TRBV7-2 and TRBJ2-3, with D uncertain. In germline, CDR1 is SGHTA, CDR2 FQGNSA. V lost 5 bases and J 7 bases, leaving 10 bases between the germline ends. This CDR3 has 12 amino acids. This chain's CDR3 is CASSLVTNTQYF. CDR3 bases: TGTGCCAGCAGCCTAGTTACAAATACGCAGTATTTT.

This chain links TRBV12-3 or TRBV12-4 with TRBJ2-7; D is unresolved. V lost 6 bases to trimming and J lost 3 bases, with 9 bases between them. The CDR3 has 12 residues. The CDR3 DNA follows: TGTGCCAGCAGCCCTCACGGCTACGAGCAGTACTTC. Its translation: CASSPHGYEQYF.

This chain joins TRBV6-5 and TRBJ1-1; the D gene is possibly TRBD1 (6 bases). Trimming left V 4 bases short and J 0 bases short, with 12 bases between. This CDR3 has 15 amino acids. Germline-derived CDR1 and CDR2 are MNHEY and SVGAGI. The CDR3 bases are TGTGCCAGCAGTTTATGGACAGAGATGAACACTGAAGCTTTCTTT. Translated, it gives CASSLWTEMNTEAFF.

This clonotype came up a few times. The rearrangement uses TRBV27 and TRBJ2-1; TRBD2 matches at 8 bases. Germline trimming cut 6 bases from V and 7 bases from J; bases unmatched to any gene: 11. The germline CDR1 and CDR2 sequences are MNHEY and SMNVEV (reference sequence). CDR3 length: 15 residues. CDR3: CASSSGAGDLNEQFF. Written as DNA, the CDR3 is TGTGCCAGCAGCTCGGGAGCGGGGGACCTAAATGAGCAGTTCTTC.

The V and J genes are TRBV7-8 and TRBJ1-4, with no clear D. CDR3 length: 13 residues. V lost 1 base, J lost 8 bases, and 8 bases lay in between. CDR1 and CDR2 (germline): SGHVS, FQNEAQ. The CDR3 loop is CASSLGHAEKLFF. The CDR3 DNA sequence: TGTGCCAGCAGCTTAGGGCATGCGGAAAAACTGTTTTTT.

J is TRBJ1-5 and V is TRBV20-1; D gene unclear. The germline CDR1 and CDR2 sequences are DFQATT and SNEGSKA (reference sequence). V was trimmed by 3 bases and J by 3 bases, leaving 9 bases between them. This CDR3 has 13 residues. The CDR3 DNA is TGCAGTGCTAGTGCCGACAACAATCAGCCCCAGCATTTT. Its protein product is CSASADNNQPQHF.

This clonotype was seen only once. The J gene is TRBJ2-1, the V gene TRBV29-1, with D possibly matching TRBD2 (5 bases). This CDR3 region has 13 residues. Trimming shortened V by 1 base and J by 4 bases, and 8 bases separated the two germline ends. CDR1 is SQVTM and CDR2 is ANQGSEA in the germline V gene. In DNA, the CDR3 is TGCAGCGTTGAAGTAGCGACATACAATGAGCAGTTCTTC. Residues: CSVEVATYNEQFF.

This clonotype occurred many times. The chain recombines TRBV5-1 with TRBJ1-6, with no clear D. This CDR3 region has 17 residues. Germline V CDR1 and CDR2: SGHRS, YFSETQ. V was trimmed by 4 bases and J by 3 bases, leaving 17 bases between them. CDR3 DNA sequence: TGCGCCAGCAGCCCGGCCTCGGGGAGCGACTATAATTCACCCCTCCACTTT. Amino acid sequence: CASSPASGSDYNSPLHF. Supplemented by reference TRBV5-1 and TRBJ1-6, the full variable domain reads KAGVTQTPRYLIKTRGQQVTLSCSPISGHRSVSWYQQTPGQGLQFLFEYFSETQRNKGNFPGRFSGRQFSNSRSEMNVSTLELGDSALYLCASSPASGSDYNSPLHFGNGTRLTVT.

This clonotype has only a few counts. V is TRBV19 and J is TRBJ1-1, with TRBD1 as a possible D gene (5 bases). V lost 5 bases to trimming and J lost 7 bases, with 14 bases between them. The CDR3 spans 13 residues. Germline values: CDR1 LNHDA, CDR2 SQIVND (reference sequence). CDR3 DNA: TGTGCCAGTAGTCTGATGGGGCACGGTGAAGCTTTCTTT. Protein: CASSLMGHGEAFF.

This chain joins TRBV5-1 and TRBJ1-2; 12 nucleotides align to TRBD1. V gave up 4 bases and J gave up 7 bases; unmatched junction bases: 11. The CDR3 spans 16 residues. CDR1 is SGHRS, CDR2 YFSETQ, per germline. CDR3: CASSLGLGQGAFGYTF. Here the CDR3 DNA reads TGCGCCAGCAGCCTGGGTTTGGGACAGGGGGCATTTGGCTACACCTTC.

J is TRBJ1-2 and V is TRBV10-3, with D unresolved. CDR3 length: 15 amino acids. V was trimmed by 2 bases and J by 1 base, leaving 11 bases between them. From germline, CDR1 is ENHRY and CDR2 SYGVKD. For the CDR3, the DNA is TGTGCCATCAGTGAGGGCCCTCCCATTAACTATGGCTACACCTTC. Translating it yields CAISEGPPINYGYTF.

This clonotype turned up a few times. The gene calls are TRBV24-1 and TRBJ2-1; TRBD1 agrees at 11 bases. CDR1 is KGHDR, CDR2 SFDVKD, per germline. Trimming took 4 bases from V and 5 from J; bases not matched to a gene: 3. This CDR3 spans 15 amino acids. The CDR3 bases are TGTGCCACCAGTGACCCGGGACAGGGGGACAATGAGCAGTTCTTC. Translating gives CATSDPGQGDNEQFF.

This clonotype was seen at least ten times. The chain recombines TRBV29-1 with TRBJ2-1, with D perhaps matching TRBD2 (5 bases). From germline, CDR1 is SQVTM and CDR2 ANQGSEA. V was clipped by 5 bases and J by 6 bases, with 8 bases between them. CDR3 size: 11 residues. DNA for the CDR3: TGCAGCGTTTCCGGGGTCAATGAGCAGTTCTTC. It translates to CSVSGVNEQFF.

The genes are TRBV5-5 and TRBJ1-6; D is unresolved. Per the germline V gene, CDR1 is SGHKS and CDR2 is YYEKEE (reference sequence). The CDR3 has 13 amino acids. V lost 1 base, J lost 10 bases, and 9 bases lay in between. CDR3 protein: CASSLLSGSPLHF. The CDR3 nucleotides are TGTGCCAGCAGCTTGCTGTCGGGATCACCCCTCCACTTT.

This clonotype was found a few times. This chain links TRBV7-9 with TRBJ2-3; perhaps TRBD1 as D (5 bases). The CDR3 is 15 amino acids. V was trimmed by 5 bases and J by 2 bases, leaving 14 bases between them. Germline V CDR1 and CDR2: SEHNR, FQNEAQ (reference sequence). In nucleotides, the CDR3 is TGTGCCAGCAGCCTTCGACAGCGTCCCACAGATACGCAGTATTTT. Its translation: CASSLRQRPTDTQYF. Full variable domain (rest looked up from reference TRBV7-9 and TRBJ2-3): DTGVSQNPRHKITKRGQNVTFRCDPISEHNRLYWYRQTLGQGPEFLTYFQNEAQLEKSRLLSDRFSAERPKGSFSTLEIQRTEQGDSAMYLCASSLRQRPTDTQYFGPGTRLTVL.

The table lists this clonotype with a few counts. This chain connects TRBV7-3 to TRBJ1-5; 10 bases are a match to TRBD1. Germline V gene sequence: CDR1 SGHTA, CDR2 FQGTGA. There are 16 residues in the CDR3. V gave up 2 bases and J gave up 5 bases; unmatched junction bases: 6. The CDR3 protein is CASSLVGTGVDQPQHF. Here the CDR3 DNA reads TGTGCCAGCAGCTTAGTCGGGACAGGGGTAGATCAGCCCCAGCATTTT.

CDR3: CASSQGRGSGGLDTEAFF. In DNA form, the CDR3 reads TGTGCCAGCAGCCAAGGGAGGGGCTCGGGGGGCTTAGACACTGAAGCTTTCTTT. This sequence joins TRBV3-1 and TRBJ1-1, with D tentatively TRBD1 (6 bases). V shed 1 base and J shed 3 bases, with 21 bases lying between them. Germline CDR1 reads LGHDT; CDR2 reads YNNKEL (reference sequence). CDR3 length equals 18 residues.

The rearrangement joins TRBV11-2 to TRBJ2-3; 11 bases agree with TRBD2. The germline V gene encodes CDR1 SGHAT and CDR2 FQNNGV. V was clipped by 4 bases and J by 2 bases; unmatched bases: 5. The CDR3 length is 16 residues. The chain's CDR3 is CASSSGLAVTTDTQYF. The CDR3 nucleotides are TGTGCCAGCAGCTCGGGACTAGCGGTTACCACAGATACGCAGTATTTT.